Here is one T cell receptor beta chain with its context. Here immunoSEQ multiplex PCR was the method, and the copy in TCRdb shows in-frame clones only, minus some. The sample lists roughly 40,000 clones; around nine tenths were seen once. The data were obtained in a study of blood T cell repertoires in COVID-19. Sequencing was performed on peripheral blood. The receptor was derived from a human donor in a cohort sampled during active COVID-19.

CDR3 sequence reads: CASLSAVHEQFF. The CDR3 coding sequence is TGTGCCAGTCTAAGCGCGGTTCATGAGCAGTTCTTC. The chain combines TRBV19 with TRBJ2-1; D is uncertain. Trimming removed 8 bases at V and 8 bases at J, with 13 bases between. The germline CDR1 and CDR2 sequences are LNHDA and SQIVND (reference sequence). The CDR3 totals 12 residues.